This T cell receptor (beta chain) was documented in a study of T cells in Graves' hyperthyroidism and ophthalmopathy. Germline assignment: CDR1 DFQATT and CDR2 SNEGSKA (reference sequence). The CDR3 is made up of 14 amino acids. V was cut by 7 bases and J by 0 bases, with 14 bases left in between. Study results and limitations: Peripheral blood also featured most of the thyroid clonotypes expanded above 0.001.

A remark on this clonotype: As yet, its antigen is unknown.

RNA transcripts gave rise to amplified TCR beta CDR3 regions. In the first-round RT-PCR of the TCR CDR3, the HTBI primer set was used. TCRdb re-analysed the multiplex PCR reads in MiXCR, keeping a single row per CDR3 protein. The sample carries almost 600,000 distinct CDR3 sequences, just over 45% recorded once. The TCR sequence derives from a woman aged 18-29 years with Graves' hyperthyroidism. Sequencing was carried out using peripheral blood or thyroid tissue (not recorded which). The chain carries TRBV20-1 and TRBJ2-3; D possibly corresponds to TRBD2 (5 bases). The CDR3 loop is CSVHSASSTDTQYF. The CDR3 DNA reads as TGCAGTGTTCATAGCGCGTCTAGCACAGATACGCAGTATTTT.